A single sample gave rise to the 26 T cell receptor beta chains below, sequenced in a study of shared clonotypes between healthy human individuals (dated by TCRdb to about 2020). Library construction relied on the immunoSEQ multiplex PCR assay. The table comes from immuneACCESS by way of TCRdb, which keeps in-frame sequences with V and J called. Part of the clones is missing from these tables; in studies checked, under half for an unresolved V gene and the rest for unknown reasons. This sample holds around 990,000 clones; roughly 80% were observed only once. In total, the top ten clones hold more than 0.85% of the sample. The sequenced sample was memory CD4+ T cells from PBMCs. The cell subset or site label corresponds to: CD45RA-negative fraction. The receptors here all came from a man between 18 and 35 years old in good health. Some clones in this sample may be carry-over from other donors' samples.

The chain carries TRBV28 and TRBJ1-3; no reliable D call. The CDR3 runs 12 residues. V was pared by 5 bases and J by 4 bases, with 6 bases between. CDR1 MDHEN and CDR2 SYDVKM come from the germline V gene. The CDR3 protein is CASSPNGNTIYF. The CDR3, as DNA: TGTGCCAGCAGTCCGAACGGAAACACCATATATTTT.

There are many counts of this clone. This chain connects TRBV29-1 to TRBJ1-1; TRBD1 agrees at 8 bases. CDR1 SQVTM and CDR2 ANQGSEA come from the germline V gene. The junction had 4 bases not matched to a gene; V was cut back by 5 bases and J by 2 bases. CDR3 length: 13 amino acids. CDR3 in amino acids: CSVKGQVNTEAFF. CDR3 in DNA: TGCAGCGTTAAGGGACAGGTTAACACTGAAGCTTTCTTT.

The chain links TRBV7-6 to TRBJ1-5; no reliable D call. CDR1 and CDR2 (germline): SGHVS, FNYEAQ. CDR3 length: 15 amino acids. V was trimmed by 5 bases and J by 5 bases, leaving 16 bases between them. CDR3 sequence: CASSATGGTHQPQHF. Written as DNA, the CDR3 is TGTGCCAGCAGCGCTACCGGCGGCACCCATCAGCCCCAGCATTTT. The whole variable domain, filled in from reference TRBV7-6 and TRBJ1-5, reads GAGVSQSPRYKVTKRGQDVALRCDPISGHVSLYWYRQALGQGPEFLTYFNYEAQQDKSGLPNDRFSAERPEGSISTLTIQRTEQRDSAMYRCASSATGGTHQPQHFGDGTRLSIL.

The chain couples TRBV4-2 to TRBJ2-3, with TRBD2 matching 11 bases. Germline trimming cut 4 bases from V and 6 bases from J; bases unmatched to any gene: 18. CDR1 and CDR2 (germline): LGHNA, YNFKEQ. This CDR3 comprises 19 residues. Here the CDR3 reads CASSLRGPGLADRGDTQYF. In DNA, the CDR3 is TGTGCCAGCAGCCTTCGCGGTCCGGGACTAGCGGACAGAGGCGATACGCAGTATTTT.

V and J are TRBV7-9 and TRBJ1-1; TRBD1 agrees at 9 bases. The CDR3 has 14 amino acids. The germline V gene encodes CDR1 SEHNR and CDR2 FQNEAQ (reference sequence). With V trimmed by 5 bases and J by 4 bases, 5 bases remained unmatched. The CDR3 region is CASSLGTGPTEAFF. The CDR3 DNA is TGTGCCAGCAGCCTTGGGACAGGGCCCACTGAAGCTTTCTTT.

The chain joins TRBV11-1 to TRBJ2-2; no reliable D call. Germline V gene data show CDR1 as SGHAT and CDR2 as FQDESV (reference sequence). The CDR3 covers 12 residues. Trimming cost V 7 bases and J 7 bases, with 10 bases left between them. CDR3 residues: CASTWAVGELFF. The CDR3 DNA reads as TGTGCCAGCACCTGGGCGGTCGGGGAGCTGTTTTTT.

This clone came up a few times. The CDR3 nucleotides are TGTGCCAGTAGGACAGGGGGTGTAAGGGACGAGCAGTTCTTC. It yields the protein CASRTGGVRDEQFF. This rearrangement joins TRBV19 to TRBJ2-1, with 9 positions matching TRBD1. This CDR3 is built from 14 residues. The trim removed 6 bases at V and 10 bases at J, leaving 10 bases unmatched. CDR1 is LNHDA and CDR2 is SQIVND in the germline V gene (reference sequence).

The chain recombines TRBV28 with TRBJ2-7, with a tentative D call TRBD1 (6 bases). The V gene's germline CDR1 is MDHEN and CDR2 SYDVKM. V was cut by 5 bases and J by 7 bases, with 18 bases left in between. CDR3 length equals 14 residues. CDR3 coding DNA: TGTGCCAGCAGTCAAAGAACAGGGCTGAGGGAGCAGTACTTC. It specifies CASSQRTGLREQYF.

The CDR3 protein is CASSSAGTQRGEQYF. CDR3 nucleotide sequence: TGTGCCAGCAGTTCAGCTGGGACGCAAAGGGGCGAGCAGTACTTC. The chain uses TRBV27 and TRBJ2-7; the D gene could be TRBD1 or TRBD2 (5 bases each). This CDR3 comprises 15 residues. Trimming pared 4 bases from V and 6 bases from J, leaving 19 bases between. Germline CDR1 is MNHEY and CDR2 is SMNVEV (reference sequence).

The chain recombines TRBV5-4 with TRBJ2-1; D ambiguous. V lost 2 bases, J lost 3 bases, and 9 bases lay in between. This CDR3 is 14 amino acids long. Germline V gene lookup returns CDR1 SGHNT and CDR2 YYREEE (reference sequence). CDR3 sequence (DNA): TGTGCCAGCAGCTTCGAACAGTACTACAATGAGCAGTTCTTC. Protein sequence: CASSFEQYYNEQFF.

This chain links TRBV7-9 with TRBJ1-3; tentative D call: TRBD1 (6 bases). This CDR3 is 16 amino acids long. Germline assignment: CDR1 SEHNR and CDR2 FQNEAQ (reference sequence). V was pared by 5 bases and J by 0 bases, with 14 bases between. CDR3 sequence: CASSRWGAGSGNTIYF. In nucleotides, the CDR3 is TGTGCCAGCAGCAGGTGGGGGGCCGGCTCTGGAAACACCATATATTTT.

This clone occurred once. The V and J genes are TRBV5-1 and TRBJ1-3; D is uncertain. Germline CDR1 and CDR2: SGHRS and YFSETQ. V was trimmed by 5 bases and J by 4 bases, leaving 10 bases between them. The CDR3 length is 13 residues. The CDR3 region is CASRSLVGNTIYF. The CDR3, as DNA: TGCGCCAGCAGGTCCCTTGTAGGAAACACCATATATTTT.

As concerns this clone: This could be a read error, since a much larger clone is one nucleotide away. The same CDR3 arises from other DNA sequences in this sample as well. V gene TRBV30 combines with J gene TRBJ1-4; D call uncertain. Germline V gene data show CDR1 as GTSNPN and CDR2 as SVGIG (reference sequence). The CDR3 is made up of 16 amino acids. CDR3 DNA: TGTGCTTGGAGTGTAGCTGCCCACGCAACTAATGAAAAACTGTTTTTT. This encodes CAWSVAAHATNEKLFF.

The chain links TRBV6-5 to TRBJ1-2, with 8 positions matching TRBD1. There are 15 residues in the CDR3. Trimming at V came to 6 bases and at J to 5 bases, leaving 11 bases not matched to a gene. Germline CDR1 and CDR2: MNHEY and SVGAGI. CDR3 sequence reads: CASSKDRASFYGYTF. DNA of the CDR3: TGTGCCAGCAGCAAGGACAGGGCATCTTTTTATGGCTACACCTTC.

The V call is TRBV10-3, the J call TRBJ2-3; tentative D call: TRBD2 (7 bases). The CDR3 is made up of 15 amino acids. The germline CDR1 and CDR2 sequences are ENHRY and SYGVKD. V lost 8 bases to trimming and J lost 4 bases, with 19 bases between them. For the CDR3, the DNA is TGTGCCATCCAAGGGGGGGGACTTCCGCCAGATACGCAGTATTTT. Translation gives CAIQGGGLPPDTQYF.

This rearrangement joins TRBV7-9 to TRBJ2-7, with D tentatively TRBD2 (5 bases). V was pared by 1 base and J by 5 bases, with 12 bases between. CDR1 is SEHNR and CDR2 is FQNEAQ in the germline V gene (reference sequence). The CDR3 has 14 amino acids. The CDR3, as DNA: TGTGCCAGCAGCTTAGGAGGGAGTTTTGACGAGCAGTACTTC. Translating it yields CASSLGGSFDEQYF.

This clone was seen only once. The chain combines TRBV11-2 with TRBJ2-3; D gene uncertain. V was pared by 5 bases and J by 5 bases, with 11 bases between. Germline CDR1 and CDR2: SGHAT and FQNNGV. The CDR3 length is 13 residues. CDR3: CASSPTAGDTQYF. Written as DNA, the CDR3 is TGTGCCAGCAGCCCCACGGCAGGAGATACGCAGTATTTT.

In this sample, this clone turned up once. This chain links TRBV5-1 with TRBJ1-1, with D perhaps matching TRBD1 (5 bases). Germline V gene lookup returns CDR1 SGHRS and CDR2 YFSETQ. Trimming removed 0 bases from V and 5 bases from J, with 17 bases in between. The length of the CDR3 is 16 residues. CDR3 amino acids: CASSLARGDLRTEAFF. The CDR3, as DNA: TGCGCCAGCAGCTTGGCGCGGGGGGATCTGAGAACTGAAGCTTTCTTT. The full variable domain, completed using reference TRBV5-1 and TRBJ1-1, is KAGVTQTPRYLIKTRGQQVTLSCSPISGHRSVSWYQQTPGQGLQFLFEYFSETQRNKGNFPGRFSGRQFSNSRSEMNVSTLELGDSALYLCASSLARGDLRTEAFFGQGTRLTVV.

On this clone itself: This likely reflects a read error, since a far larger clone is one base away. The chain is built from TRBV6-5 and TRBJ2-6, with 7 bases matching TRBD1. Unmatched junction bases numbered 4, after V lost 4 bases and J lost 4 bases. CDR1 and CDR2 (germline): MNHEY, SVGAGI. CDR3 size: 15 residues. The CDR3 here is CASSCRGTGANVLTF. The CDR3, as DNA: TGTGCCAGCAGTTGCAGGGGGACGGGGGCCAACGTCCTGACTTTC.

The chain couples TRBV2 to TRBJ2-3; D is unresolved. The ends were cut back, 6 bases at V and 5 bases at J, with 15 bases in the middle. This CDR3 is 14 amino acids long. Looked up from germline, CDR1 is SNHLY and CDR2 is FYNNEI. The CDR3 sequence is CASSYLTILDTQYF. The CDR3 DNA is TGTGCCAGCAGCTATCTCACGATCTTAGATACGCAGTATTTT.

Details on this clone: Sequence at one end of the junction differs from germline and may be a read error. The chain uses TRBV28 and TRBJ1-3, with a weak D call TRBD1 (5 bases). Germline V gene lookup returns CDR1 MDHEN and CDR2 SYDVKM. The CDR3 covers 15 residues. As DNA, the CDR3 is TGTGCCAGCAGTTTAGGGGGACCCACTGGGAACACCATATATTTT. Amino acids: CASSLGGPTGNTIYF.

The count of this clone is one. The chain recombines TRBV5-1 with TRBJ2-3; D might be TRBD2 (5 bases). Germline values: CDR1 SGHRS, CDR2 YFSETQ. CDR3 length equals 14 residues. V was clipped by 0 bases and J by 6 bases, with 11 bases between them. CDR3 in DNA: TGCGCCAGCAGCTTGGGTCTGCTAGCCGATACGCAGTATTTT. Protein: CASSLGLLADTQYF. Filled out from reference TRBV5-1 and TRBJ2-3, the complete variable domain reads KAGVTQTPRYLIKTRGQQVTLSCSPISGHRSVSWYQQTPGQGLQFLFEYFSETQRNKGNFPGRFSGRQFSNSRSEMNVSTLELGDSALYLCASSLGLLADTQYFGPGTRLTVL.

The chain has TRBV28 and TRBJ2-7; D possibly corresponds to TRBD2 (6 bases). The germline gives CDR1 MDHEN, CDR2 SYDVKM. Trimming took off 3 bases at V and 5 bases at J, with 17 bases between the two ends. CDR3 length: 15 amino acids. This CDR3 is CASSFGAGRGHEQYF. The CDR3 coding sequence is TGTGCCAGCAGTTTCGGGGCGGGACGAGGGCACGAGCAGTACTTC.

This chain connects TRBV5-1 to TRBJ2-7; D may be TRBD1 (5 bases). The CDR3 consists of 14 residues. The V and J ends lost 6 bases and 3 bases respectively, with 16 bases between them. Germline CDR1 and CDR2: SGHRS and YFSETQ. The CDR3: CASKAAGNNYEQYF. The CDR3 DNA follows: TGCGCCAGCAAAGCAGCAGGGAATAACTACGAGCAGTACTTC.

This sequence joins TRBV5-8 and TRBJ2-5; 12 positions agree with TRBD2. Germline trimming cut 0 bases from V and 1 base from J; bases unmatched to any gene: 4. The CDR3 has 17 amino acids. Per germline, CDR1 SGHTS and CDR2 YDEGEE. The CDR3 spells CASSLGLAGEFQETQYF. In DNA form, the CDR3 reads TGTGCCAGCAGCTTGGGACTAGCGGGAGAGTTCCAAGAGACCCAGTACTTC. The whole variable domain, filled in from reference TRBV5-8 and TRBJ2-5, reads EAGVTQSPTHLIKTRGQQATLRCSPISGHTSVYWYQQALGLGLQFLLWYDEGEERNRGNFPPRFSGRQFPNYSSELNVNALELEDSALYLCASSLGLAGEFQETQYFGPGTRLLVL.

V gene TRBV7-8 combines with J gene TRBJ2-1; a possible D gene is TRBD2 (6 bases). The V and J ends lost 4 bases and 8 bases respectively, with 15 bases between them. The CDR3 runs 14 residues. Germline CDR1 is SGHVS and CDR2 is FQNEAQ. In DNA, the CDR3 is TGTGCCAGCAGCTCACGACTAGGTGTCTATGAGCAGTTCTTC. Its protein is CASSSRLGVYEQFF.